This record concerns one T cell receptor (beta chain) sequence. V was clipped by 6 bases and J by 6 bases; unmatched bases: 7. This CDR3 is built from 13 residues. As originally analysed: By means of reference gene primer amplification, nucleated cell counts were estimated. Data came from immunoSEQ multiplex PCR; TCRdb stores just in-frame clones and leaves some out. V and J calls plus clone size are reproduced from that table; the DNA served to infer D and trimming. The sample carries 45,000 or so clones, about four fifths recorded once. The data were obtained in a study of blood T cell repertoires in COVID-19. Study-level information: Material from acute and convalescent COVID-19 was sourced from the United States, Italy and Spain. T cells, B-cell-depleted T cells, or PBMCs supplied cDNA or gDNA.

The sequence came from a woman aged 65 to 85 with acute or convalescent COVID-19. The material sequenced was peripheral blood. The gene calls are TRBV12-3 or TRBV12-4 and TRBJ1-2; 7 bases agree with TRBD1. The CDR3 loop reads CASRYRDRDGYTF. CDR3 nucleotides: TGTGCCAGCAGGTACCGGGACAGAGATGGCTACACCTTC.